Each of the 24 T cell receptor beta chains below was sequenced from the same sample in a study of T cell repertoires in cytomegalovirus infection. TCRdb recomputed calls from the reads with MiXCR, one row per CDR3 protein. The data contain more than 150,000 distinct CDR3 sequences, approximately 19% of them singletons. Specimen: PBMCs. These receptors all come from a human donor in good health (CMV status not recorded). Some clones in this sample may be carry-over from other donors' samples.

This clonotype was detected a few times. This sequence joins TRBV14 and TRBJ1-1; D perhaps matches TRBD1 (5 bases). Per germline, CDR1 SGHDN and CDR2 FVKESK. With 4 bases removed from V and 4 bases from J, the gap between germline ends came to 13 bases. The CDR3 extends over 14 amino acids. The CDR3, as DNA: TGTGCCAGCAGCCCGCCCAGGGTTTCCACTGAAGCTTTCTTT. It specifies CASSPPRVSTEAFF.

This clonotype was picked up many times. The genes are TRBV12-5 and TRBJ1-1, with D perhaps TRBD1 (5 bases). Trimming took 6 bases from V and 3 from J, leaving 11 bases between them. Germline CDR1 LGHNT, CDR2 FRNRAP. The CDR3 loop spans 13 amino acids. The CDR3 DNA reads as TGTGCTAGTGGCCCGGGGGTATACACTGAAGCTTTCTTT. Residues: CASGPGVYTEAFF.

The chain employs TRBV5-4 and TRBJ2-7; TRBD1 aligns across 9 bases. Germline-derived CDR1 and CDR2 are SGHNT and YYREEE (reference sequence). V dropped 4 bases and J dropped 3; count of bases not matched to a gene: 8. The CDR3 consists of 15 residues. The CDR3 DNA follows: TGTGCCAGCAGCCCGGACAGGGGCCGCCTCTACGAGCAGTACTTC. Its translation: CASSPDRGRLYEQYF.

This sequence joins TRBV14 and TRBJ2-1; D is possibly TRBD2 (5 bases). Germline V gene data show CDR1 as SGHDN and CDR2 as FVKESK. V was pared by 3 bases and J by 0 bases, with 12 bases between. The CDR3 extends over 16 amino acids. The CDR3 loop reads CASSQFSGSSYNEQFF. The CDR3 nucleotides are TGTGCCAGCAGCCAGTTCAGCGGCAGCTCCTACAATGAGCAGTTCTTC. The variable domain in full, completed from reference TRBV14 and TRBJ2-1, reads EAGVTQFPSHSVIEKGQTVTLRCDPISGHDNLYWYRRVMGKEIKFLLHFVKESKQDESGMPNNRFLAERTGGTYSTLKVQPAELEDSGVYFCASSQFSGSSYNEQFFGPGTRLTVL.

This clonotype was recorded at least ten times. The chain is built from TRBV7-9 and TRBJ2-1; D is possibly TRBD1 or TRBD2 (5 bases each). Germline loops: CDR1 SEHNR, CDR2 FQNEAQ (reference sequence). The CDR3 spans 16 residues. The V gene lost 5 bases and the J gene lost 1 base, with 15 bases spanning the gap. The CDR3 region has the DNA TGTGCCAGCAGCCCGCGAGGGGTCAGTTCCTACAATGAGCAGTTCTTC. It is translated as CASSPRGVSSYNEQFF.

This clonotype was found many times. V and J are TRBV28 and TRBJ1-2; 8 bases line up with TRBD1. This CDR3 contains 16 residues. Losses at the gene ends were 4 bases for V and 3 bases for J; bases not matched to a gene: 10. Germline assignment: CDR1 MDHEN and CDR2 SYDVKM. The CDR3, as DNA: TGTGCCAGCAGTTCTCCGGCAGGGGGCAAGGACTATGGCTACACCTTC. This sequence encodes CASSSPAGGKDYGYTF.

The genes are TRBV2 and TRBJ2-7, with no clear D. Trimming took 8 bases from V and 0 from J, leaving 11 bases between them. Germline CDR1 SNHLY, CDR2 FYNNEI. The CDR3 has 13 residues. CDR3 loop: CASLFPSSYEQYF. DNA for the CDR3: TGTGCCAGCCTGTTTCCTAGCTCCTACGAGCAGTACTTC.

J is TRBJ2-1 and V is TRBV5-4; TRBD1 matches at 7 bases. Germline V lookup: CDR1 SGHNT, CDR2 YYREEE (reference sequence). With V trimmed by 0 bases and J by 7 bases, 4 bases remained unmatched. This CDR3 spans 14 amino acids. Here the CDR3 reads CASSLEGARNEQFF. For the CDR3, the DNA is TGTGCCAGCAGCTTGGAGGGGGCGAGAAATGAGCAGTTCTTC.

This clonotype showed up many times. The rearrangement uses TRBV7-2 and TRBJ2-5, with D uncertain. The CDR3 has 14 residues. Germline V gene sequence: CDR1 SGHTA, CDR2 FQGNSA. Trimming removed 6 bases from V and 5 bases from J, with 16 bases in between. CDR3 sequence: CASRMTSSGETQYF. CDR3 bases: TGTGCCAGCAGGATGACCAGTTCTGGGGAGACCCAGTACTTC.

In this sample, this clonotype turned up a few times. V gene TRBV5-6 combines with J gene TRBJ1-2, with D perhaps matching TRBD1 (6 bases). This CDR3 has 17 residues. Germline CDR1 and CDR2: SGHDT and YYEEEE. Trimming took off 4 bases at V and 5 bases at J, with 24 bases between the two ends. The CDR3 reads CASSRPTGFRRGYGYTF. Here the CDR3 DNA reads TGTGCCAGCAGCCGACCGACAGGATTCAGACGGGGATATGGCTACACCTTC.

In its sample, this clonotype was seen a few times. The chain uses TRBV20-1 and TRBJ2-3; 10 nucleotides match TRBD2. V trimming: 2 bases; J trimming: 1 base; junction bases outside the gene matches: 9. This CDR3 comprises 17 residues. Germline CDR1 DFQATT, CDR2 SNEGSKA (reference sequence). The CDR3 DNA is TGCAGTGCTAGACACGCCTCCGGGACTAGCGGCACAGATACGCAGTATTTT. It specifies CSARHASGTSGTDTQYF.

This clonotype was seen a handful of times. This chain connects TRBV28 to TRBJ2-5; D is possibly TRBD1 or TRBD2 (5 bases each). The germline V gene has CDR1 MDHEN and CDR2 SYDVKM. This CDR3 is 13 amino acids long. V shed 8 bases and J shed 6 bases, with 16 bases lying between them. The CDR3 DNA follows: TGTGCCAGCTACGGGGACGTCGTGAAGACCCAGTACTTC. It yields the protein CASYGDVVKTQYF.

Notes on this clonotype: Its ends do not fully match the called genes, so a read error is possible. CDR3 sequence (DNA): TGTGCCAGCAGTTTAACCTCCGAGGTGACCGGGGAGCTGCTTTTT. Protein sequence: CASSLTSEVTGELLF. The rearrangement links TRBV28 to TRBJ2-2, with a weak D call TRBD2 (5 bases). Per the germline V gene, CDR1 is MDHEN and CDR2 is SYDVKM. The CDR3 is made up of 15 amino acids. The full variable domain, completed using reference TRBV28 and TRBJ2-2, is DVKVTQSSRYLVKRTGEKVFLECVQDMDHENMFWYRQDPGLGLRLIYFSYDVKMKEKGDIPEGYSVSREKKERFSLILESASTNQTSMYLCASSLTSEVTGELLFGEGSRLTVL.

V is TRBV24-1 and J is TRBJ2-1; D is possibly TRBD2 (5 bases). The CDR3 is 13 amino acids. V was pared by 5 bases and J by 10 bases, with 14 bases between. Germline assignment: CDR1 KGHDR and CDR2 SFDVKD. The CDR3 protein is CATSVGGSKEQFF. The CDR3 region has the DNA TGTGCCACCAGTGTGGGTGGGAGTAAGGAGCAGTTCTTC.

At least ten counts were recorded for this clonotype. The V gene is TRBV7-9, the J gene TRBJ2-1; 9 nucleotides agree with TRBD2. CDR1 and CDR2 from the germline V gene are SEHNR and FQNEAQ (reference sequence). The junction had 8 bases not matched to a gene; V was cut back by 3 bases and J by 5 bases. The CDR3 totals 16 residues. CDR3 amino acids: CASSLAGTSPHNEQFF. The CDR3 nucleotides are TGTGCCAGCAGCTTGGCCGGGACTAGCCCCCACAATGAGCAGTTCTTC.

This clonotype was recorded at least ten times. The chain is built from TRBV7-6 and TRBJ2-3; D is perhaps TRBD1 (5 bases). Per the germline V gene, CDR1 is SGHVS and CDR2 is FNYEAQ. The CDR3 has 14 residues. Trimming took off 11 bases at V and 0 bases at J, with 15 bases between the two ends. In nucleotides, the CDR3 is TGTGCCTCCAGAGGCGACAGAAGCACAGATACGCAGTATTTT. Amino acids: CASRGDRSTDTQYF.

V is TRBV19 and J is TRBJ2-1; D is undetermined. The CDR3 is 13 residues long. Germline lookup yields CDR1 LNHDA and CDR2 SQIVND (reference sequence). The chain's CDR3 is CATPHTKDNEQFF. The CDR3 nucleotides read TGTGCGACGCCCCACACAAAAGACAATGAGCAGTTCTTC.

This clonotype has more than one count but fewer than ten. The chain is built from TRBV29-1 and TRBJ2-5; 9 nucleotides match TRBD1. Germline CDR1 and CDR2: SQVTM and ANQGSEA. J was trimmed by 5 bases and V by 4 bases; bases with no gene match: 8. The CDR3 is made up of 14 amino acids. CDR3 sequence: CSVAKGQGWETQYF. The CDR3 nucleotides are TGCAGCGTTGCTAAGGGACAGGGTTGGGAGACCCAGTACTTC.

This clonotype was seen repeatedly, ten times or more. The chain employs TRBV12-3 or TRBV12-4 and TRBJ1-2; 9 nucleotides agree with TRBD1. The CDR3 extends over 14 amino acids. V dropped 7 bases and J dropped 4; count of bases not matched to a gene: 7. The CDR3 here is CASTPLTGGYGYTF. The CDR3 DNA sequence: TGTGCCAGCACCCCCTTGACAGGGGGCTATGGCTACACCTTC.

This clonotype came up once. Given a much more abundant clone one base away, this may be a read error. The chain joins TRBV4-1 to TRBJ2-7; 8 bases are shared with TRBD2. This CDR3 has 18 residues. V shed 1 base and J 4 bases; nucleotides not matched to a gene: 15. The germline gives CDR1 MGHRA, CDR2 YSYEKL. The CDR3 coding sequence is TGCGCCAGCAGCCAAGTTCTATCGGGAGGGCCTACCCCTTACGAGCAGTACTTC. Residues: CASSQVLSGGPTPYEQYF.

V is TRBV6-6 and J is TRBJ1-5; no definite D call. The germline V gene encodes CDR1 MNHNY and CDR2 SVGAGI (reference sequence). The CDR3 loop spans 14 amino acids. V lost 5 bases and J lost 14, with 22 bases in between. As DNA, the CDR3 is TGTGCCAGCAGTAAGACCGGGAGTGACCCCGCCGAGCATTTT. As protein: CASSKTGSDPAEHF.

This clonotype has a count of ten or more. This chain connects TRBV12-3 or TRBV12-4 to TRBJ1-6; unclear D gene. The CDR3 contains 12 residues. Trimming pared 1 base from V and 12 bases from J, leaving 7 bases between. CDR3 amino acids: CASSLGVEPLHF. The CDR3 DNA reads TGTGCCAGCAGTTTAGGAGTGGAACCCCTCCACTTT.

Only a few counts were recorded for this clonotype. The CDR3 nucleotides are TGTGCCAGCAGTGGGGCTAGCGGGGGGTCATCCCAGTACTTC. This gives the protein CASSGASGGSSQYF. The chain has TRBV2 and TRBJ2-5; 11 bases agree with TRBD2. V was clipped by 4 bases and J by 9 bases; unmatched bases: 7. Germline CDR1 SNHLY, CDR2 FYNNEI. The CDR3 is 14 amino acids.

This clonotype was counted a few times. The chain employs TRBV29-1 and TRBJ2-2; TRBD1 matches at 8 bases. CDR3 length: 14 residues. V lost 6 bases, J lost 5 bases, and 8 bases stayed unmatched. CDR1 is SQVTM, CDR2 ANQGSEA, per germline. The DNA of the CDR3 is TGCAGCGTGGGGGACAGGTTTTTGACCGGGGAGCTGTTTTTT. Protein product: CSVGDRFLTGELFF.